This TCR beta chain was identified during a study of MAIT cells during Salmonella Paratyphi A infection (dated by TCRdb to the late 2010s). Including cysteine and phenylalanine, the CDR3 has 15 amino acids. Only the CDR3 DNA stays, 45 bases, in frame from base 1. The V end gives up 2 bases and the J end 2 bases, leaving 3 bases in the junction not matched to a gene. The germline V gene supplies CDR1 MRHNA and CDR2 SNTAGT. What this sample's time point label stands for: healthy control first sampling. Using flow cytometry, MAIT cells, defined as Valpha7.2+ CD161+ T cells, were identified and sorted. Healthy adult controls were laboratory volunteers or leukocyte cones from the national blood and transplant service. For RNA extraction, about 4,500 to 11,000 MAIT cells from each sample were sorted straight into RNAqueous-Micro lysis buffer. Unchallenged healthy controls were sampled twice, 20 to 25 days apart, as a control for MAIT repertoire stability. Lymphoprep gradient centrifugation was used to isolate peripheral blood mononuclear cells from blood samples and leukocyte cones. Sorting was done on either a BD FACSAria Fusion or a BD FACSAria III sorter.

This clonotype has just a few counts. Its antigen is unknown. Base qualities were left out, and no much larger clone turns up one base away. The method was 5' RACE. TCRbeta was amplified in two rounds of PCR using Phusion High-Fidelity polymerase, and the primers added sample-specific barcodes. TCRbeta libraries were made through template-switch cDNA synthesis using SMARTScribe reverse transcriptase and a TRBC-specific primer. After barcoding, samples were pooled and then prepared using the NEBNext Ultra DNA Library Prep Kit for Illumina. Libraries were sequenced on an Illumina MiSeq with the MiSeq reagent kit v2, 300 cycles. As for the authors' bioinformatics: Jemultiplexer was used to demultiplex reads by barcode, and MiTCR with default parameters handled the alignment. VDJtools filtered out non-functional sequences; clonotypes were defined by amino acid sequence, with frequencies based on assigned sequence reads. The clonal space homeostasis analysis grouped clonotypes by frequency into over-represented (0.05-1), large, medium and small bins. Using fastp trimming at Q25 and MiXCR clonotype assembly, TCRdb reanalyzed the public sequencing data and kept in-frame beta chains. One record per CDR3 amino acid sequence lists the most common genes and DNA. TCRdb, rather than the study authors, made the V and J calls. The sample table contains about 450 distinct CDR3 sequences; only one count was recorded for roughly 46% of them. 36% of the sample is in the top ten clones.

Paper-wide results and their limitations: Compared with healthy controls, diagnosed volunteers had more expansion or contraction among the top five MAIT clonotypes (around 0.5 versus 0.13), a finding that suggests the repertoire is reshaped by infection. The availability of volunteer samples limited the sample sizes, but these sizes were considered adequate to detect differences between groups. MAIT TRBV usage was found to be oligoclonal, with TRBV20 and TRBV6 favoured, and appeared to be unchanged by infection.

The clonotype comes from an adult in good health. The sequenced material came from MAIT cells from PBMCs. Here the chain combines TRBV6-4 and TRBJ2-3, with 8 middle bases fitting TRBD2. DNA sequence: TGTGCCAGCAGTGACGCGGGGGGCACCACAGATACGCAGTATTTT. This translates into CASSDAGGTTDTQYF.